This T cell receptor beta chain was recorded in a study of Ad26.COV2.S vaccination and SARS-CoV-2 variants. Overall study context: The donor was enrolled in the Ad26.COV2.S arm of the COV1001 trial. By the intramuscular route, Ad26.COV2.S was given once, or twice 56 days apart.

Treatment reported: over 15 received Ad26.COV2.S at low or high dose, single or two shots; about 5 received placebo; per-sample allocation not given. Samples came from day 63 after the first vaccine or placebo injection. An adult of 18-55 years in Boston served as donor. The study used a vaccine consisting of an Ad26 vector that expressed Wuhan-strain SARS-CoV-2 spike. Libraries were prepared by immunoSEQ multiplex PCR; TCRdb keeps only in-frame clonotypes and omits some of them. The data show 200,000 to 300,000 clones, 70% to 90% seen once. The germline V and J ends were trimmed by 4 bases and 3 bases, with 4 bases remaining between them. Germline V lookup: CDR1 SGHVS, CDR2 FQNEAQ. CDR3 length: 12 residues.

This chain uses TRBV7-8 with TRBJ2-1; D is uncertain. Sample: peripheral blood, taken in a trial of Ad26.COV2.S vaccine versus placebo. The TCR was taken from a person aged 18-60 years who received the Ad26.COV2.S COVID-19 vaccine or a placebo. In DNA form, the CDR3 reads TGTGCCAGCAGCTGGGACTACAATGAGCAGTTCTTC. Its translation is CASSWDYNEQFF.